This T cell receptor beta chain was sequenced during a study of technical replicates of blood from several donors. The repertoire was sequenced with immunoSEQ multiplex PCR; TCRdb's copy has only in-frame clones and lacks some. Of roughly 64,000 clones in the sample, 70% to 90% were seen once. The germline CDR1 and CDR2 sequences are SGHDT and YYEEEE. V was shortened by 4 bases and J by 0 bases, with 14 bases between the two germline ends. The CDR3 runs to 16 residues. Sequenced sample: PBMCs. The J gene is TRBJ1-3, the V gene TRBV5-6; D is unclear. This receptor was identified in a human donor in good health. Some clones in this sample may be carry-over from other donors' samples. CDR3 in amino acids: CASSRRTANSGNTIYF. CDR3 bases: TGTGCCAGCAGCAGAAGGACTGCTAACTCTGGAAACACCATATATTTT.